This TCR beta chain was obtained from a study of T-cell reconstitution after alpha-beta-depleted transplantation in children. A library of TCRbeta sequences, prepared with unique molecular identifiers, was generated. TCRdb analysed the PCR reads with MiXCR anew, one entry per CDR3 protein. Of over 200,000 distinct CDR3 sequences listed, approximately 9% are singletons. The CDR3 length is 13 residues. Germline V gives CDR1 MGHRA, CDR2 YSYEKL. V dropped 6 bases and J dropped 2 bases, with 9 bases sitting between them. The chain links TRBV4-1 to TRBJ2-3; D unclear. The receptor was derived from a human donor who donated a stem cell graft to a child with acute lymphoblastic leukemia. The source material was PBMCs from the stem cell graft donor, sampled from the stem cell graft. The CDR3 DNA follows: TGCGCCAGCAGGACAAGTTACACAGATACGCAGTATTTT. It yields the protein CASRTSYTDTQYF.